The clone carrying this TCR beta chain was observed a handful of times. Its antigen is currently unknown. This sample is part of a study of regulatory T cells in long-lasting Graves disease. For the study at large: Persistent Graves' disease meant over 5 years of antithyroid drugs with positive TSH receptor antibodies. Study-wide findings and caveats: Persistent Graves' cases showed lower TCR diversity than newly diagnosed cases. Having only a small sample size may have limited accuracy. The persistent group shared about 2,600 public clonotypes, more than the 950 to 1,000 shared by new patients.

Germline V gives CDR1 SEHNR, CDR2 FQNEAQ (reference sequence). V gave up 5 bases and J gave up 5 bases; unmatched junction bases: 7. This CDR3 is 15 amino acids long. Both iRepertoire HTBI primers and Arm-PCR of CDR3 regions were used to build the TCR beta libraries. TCRdb re-called the multiplex PCR reads with MiXCR, one entry per CDR3 protein. The repertoire has some 440,000 distinct CDR3 sequences, 20% of them found once; the top ten carry approximately 7.8%. The sample's time point: persistent/refractory GD, antithyroid drugs over 5 years with positive TRAb. From PBMCs, RNA was extracted and then used to make the TCR library.

The material was peripheral blood mononuclear cells (PBMCs), obtained when the disease was refractory, from a patient treated with antithyroid drugs. V and J are TRBV7-9 and TRBJ2-7; 12 bases match TRBD2. The sequence came from a female donor with Graves disease. For the CDR3, the DNA is TGTGCCAGCAGCCCGACTAGCGGGAGCCGTGACGAGCAGTACTTC. Its protein product is CASSPTSGSRDEQYF.